The source of this T cell receptor beta chain is a study of blood T cell repertoires in COVID-19. Study-level background: The United States, Italy and Spain supplied acute and convalescent COVID-19 samples. T cells, B-cell-depleted T cells, or PBMCs provided the cDNA or gDNA that served as material.

Original data processing: Cell counts per sample came from amplifying reference gene primers. Profiled with immunoSEQ multiplex PCR; TCRdb holds only in-frame clones, not every one. That table gives V, J and clone size, and the DNA gave D and trimming. The sample has under 70,000 clones, roughly 80% seen once. This clone has more than one count but fewer than ten. The V end was cut by 3 bases, the J end by 5 bases, with 16 bases between. Germline-derived CDR1 and CDR2 are GTSNPN and SVGIG (reference sequence). The CDR3 loop spans 14 amino acids. The receptor was isolated from a man aged 60 to 75 with acute or convalescent COVID-19. Material: peripheral blood. The J gene is TRBJ1-2, the V gene TRBV30; D may be TRBD1 (6 bases). The CDR3 loop is CAWRITGQEYGYTF. The DNA for the CDR3 is TGTGCCTGGAGGATCACAGGGCAGGAGTATGGCTACACCTTC.